The 26 T cell receptor beta chains below were found in one sample sequenced in a study of cytomegalovirus exposure and HLA in healthy donors. PCR used 60 Vbeta primers and 13 Jbeta primers. Data came from immunoSEQ multiplex PCR; TCRdb stores just in-frame clones and leaves some out. Seen here are 150,000 to 200,000 clones, roughly three quarters observed once, and the top ten hold over 10%. Sequences were obtained from PBMCs. These receptors were taken from a woman in her forties or fifties in good health and CMV-seropositive.

V is TRBV2 and J is TRBJ1-1; TRBD1 is a possible D gene (5 bases). The CDR3 covers 13 residues. Per germline, CDR1 SNHLY and CDR2 FYNNEI. The V and J ends lost 8 bases and 5 bases respectively, with 15 bases between them. In nucleotides, the CDR3 is TGTGCCAGCTTTCAGGGCATGGGGACTGAAGCTTTCTTT. It is translated as CASFQGMGTEAFF. The complete variable domain, with remaining parts taken from reference TRBV2 and TRBJ1-1, reads EPEVTQTPSHQVTQMGQEVILRCVPISNHLYFYWYRQILGQKVEFLVSFYNNEISEKSEIFDDQFSVERPDGSNFTLKIRSTKLEDSAMYFCASFQGMGTEAFFGQGTRLTVV.

The V call is TRBV5-1, the J call TRBJ1-1; D gene uncertain. The germline V gene encodes CDR1 SGHRS and CDR2 YFSETQ. Trimming took 4 bases from V and 1 from J, leaving 11 bases between them. The CDR3 totals 14 residues. CDR3 region: CASSDTVENTEAFF. CDR3 DNA sequence: TGCGCCAGCAGCGATACAGTGGAGAACACTGAAGCTTTCTTT.

This clone appeared a single time. The chain couples TRBV4-1 to TRBJ2-4, with TRBD1 matching over 7 bases. Germline lookup yields CDR1 MGHRA and CDR2 YSYEKL. The CDR3 length is 17 residues. The trim removed 3 bases at V and 0 bases at J, leaving 8 bases unmatched. As DNA, the CDR3 is TGCGCCAGCAGCCAGGGTCGACAGGGTGAAGCCAAAAACATTCAGTACTTC. Amino acid sequence: CASSQGRQGEAKNIQYF.

The genes are TRBV5-1 and TRBJ2-7; TRBD1 is a possible D gene (6 bases). Germline V gene sequence: CDR1 SGHRS, CDR2 YFSETQ. The CDR3 has 15 amino acids. V shed 4 bases and J shed 3 bases, with 17 bases lying between them. As DNA, the CDR3 is TGCGCCAGCAGCCCGACTTCCGGGACAATCTACGAGCAGTACTTC. As protein: CASSPTSGTIYEQYF.

The V gene is TRBV6-4, the J gene TRBJ2-5, with 9 positions matching TRBD1. The DNA end is a closer match to TRBJ2-7, so the J assignment may be wrong. This CDR3 contains 16 residues. Germline V gives CDR1 MRHNA, CDR2 SNTAGT. For the CDR3, the DNA is TGTGCCAGCAGTGACTCAGGGACAGGGATCTCCTACGAGCAGTACTTC. Its translation is CASSDSGTGISYEQYF.

The rearrangement uses TRBV5-1 and TRBJ1-1; 11 positions match TRBD1. Germline V gives CDR1 SGHRS, CDR2 YFSETQ. The CDR3 covers 17 residues. After removal of 4 bases from V and 1 base from J, the junction contained 9 bases not matched to a gene. CDR3 region: CASSPGQGAARNTEAFF. CDR3 nucleotides: TGCGCCAGCAGCCCCGGACAGGGGGCCGCAAGGAACACTGAAGCTTTCTTT.

Note on this clone: Other nucleotide sequences from this sample produce the same CDR3. The chain uses TRBV7-9 and TRBJ2-3; weak D call: TRBD1 (6 bases). The CDR3 has 15 residues. V gave up 0 bases and J gave up 0 bases, with 7 bases separating them. Germline V lookup: CDR1 SEHNR, CDR2 FQNEAQ (reference sequence). The CDR3 region is CASSLAGASTDTQYF. CDR3 nucleotides: TGTGCCAGCAGCTTAGCGGGGGCTAGCACAGATACGCAGTATTTT.

V usage is TRBV30 and J usage is TRBJ1-4; D unclear. The germline CDR1 and CDR2 sequences are GTSNPN and SVGIG (reference sequence). V dropped 3 bases and J dropped 8 bases, with 10 bases sitting between them. The CDR3 consists of 12 residues. CDR3 loop: CAWSPEEEKLFF. The CDR3, as DNA: TGTGCCTGGAGCCCAGAGGAGGAAAAACTGTTTTTT.

This rearrangement joins TRBV2 to TRBJ2-2; weak D call: TRBD1 (6 bases). The CDR3 consists of 14 residues. Germline lookup yields CDR1 SNHLY and CDR2 FYNNEI. Trimming cost V 7 bases and J 5 bases, with 14 bases left between them. CDR3 bases: TGTGCCAGCATAGGGCCAGGGGAAACCGGGGAGCTGTTTTTT. Translated, it gives CASIGPGETGELFF. Using reference TRBV2 and TRBJ2-2 for the parts outside the CDR3, the full variable domain is EPEVTQTPSHQVTQMGQEVILRCVPISNHLYFYWYRQILGQKVEFLVSFYNNEISEKSEIFDDQFSVERPDGSNFTLKIRSTKLEDSAMYFCASIGPGETGELFFGEGSRLTVL.

This sequence joins TRBV5-1 and TRBJ1-1, with no clear D. Germline CDR1 reads SGHRS; CDR2 reads YFSETQ. Trimming pared 5 bases from V and 1 base from J, leaving 15 bases between. The CDR3 runs 15 residues. The CDR3 DNA reads TGCGCCAGCAGATATAGACCTCAGGAGAACACTGAAGCTTTCTTT. This sequence encodes CASRYRPQENTEAFF.

This clone has just one count. The J gene is TRBJ1-2, the V gene TRBV7-9; 7 nucleotides align to TRBD1. Germline assignment: CDR1 SEHNR and CDR2 FQNEAQ (reference sequence). J was trimmed by 6 bases and V by 5 bases; bases with no gene match: 6. This CDR3 contains 13 residues. Written as DNA, the CDR3 is TGTGCCAGCAGCCCAACTGGGACAGATGGCTACACCTTC. Amino acids: CASSPTGTDGYTF.

The V gene is TRBV5-6, the J gene TRBJ2-1; D is perhaps TRBD2 (6 bases). Trimming left V 6 bases short and J 2 bases short, with 18 bases between. Germline V gene lookup returns CDR1 SGHDT and CDR2 YYEEEE. The CDR3 runs 16 residues. The CDR3 coding sequence is TGTGCCAGCAAGCCCTTTTCGGGCGGGGCCTACAATGAGCAGTTCTTC. Translating gives CASKPFSGGAYNEQFF.

Only a few counts were recorded for this clone. V is TRBV5-4 and J is TRBJ2-7; TRBD1 aligns across 9 bases. V was clipped by 1 base and J by 6 bases; unmatched bases: 8. This CDR3 spans 15 amino acids. From germline, CDR1 is SGHNT and CDR2 YYREEE (reference sequence). The CDR3 loop is CASSLRTGERSEQYF. The DNA of the CDR3 is TGTGCCAGCAGCTTGCGGACAGGGGAAAGGTCCGAGCAGTACTTC.

The CDR3 here is CASKTGRGQAPLHF. In DNA form, the CDR3 reads TGCGCCAGCAAGACTGGCAGGGGCCAGGCACCCCTCCACTTT. The chain links TRBV10-2 to TRBJ1-6; TRBD1 is a possible D gene (6 bases). The CDR3 length is 14 residues. Between the trimmed V and J ends, which lost 7 bases and 11 bases, there was a span of 18 bases. The V gene's germline CDR1 is WSHSY and CDR2 SAAADI.

The V and J genes are TRBV11-2 and TRBJ2-5; 8 nucleotides agree with TRBD2. CDR1 SGHAT and CDR2 FQNNGV come from the germline V gene. This CDR3 has 14 amino acids. After removal of 6 bases from V and 5 bases from J, the junction contained 8 bases not matched to a gene. The CDR3 reads CASSLGGGLETQYF. CDR3 coding DNA: TGTGCCAGCAGTTTGGGCGGGGGGCTGGAGACCCAGTACTTC.

CDR3 sequence reads: CASSLNLPAEAFF. CDR3 DNA: TGTGCCAGCAGCTTGAACCTGCCGGCTGAAGCTTTCTTT. The chain employs TRBV5-6 and TRBJ1-1; D unresolved. From germline, CDR1 is SGHDT and CDR2 YYEEEE. This CDR3 region has 13 residues. V was clipped by 1 base and J by 6 bases, with 10 bases between them.

The chain employs TRBV7-3 and TRBJ2-1; maybe TRBD1 (5 bases). Per the germline V gene, CDR1 is SGHTA and CDR2 is FQGTGA. V was trimmed by 1 base and J by 7 bases, leaving 14 bases between them. The CDR3 length is 15 residues. CDR3 residues: CASSLIRVQGNEQFF. The DNA of the CDR3 is TGTGCCAGCAGCTTAATCAGGGTTCAAGGAAATGAGCAGTTCTTC.

This clone was observed a handful of times. The chain uses TRBV6-5 and TRBJ2-1; 14 bases map to TRBD2. The CDR3 runs 15 residues. Germline V gene data show CDR1 as MNHEY and CDR2 as SVGAGI. V lost 6 bases to trimming and J lost 6 bases; unmatched junction nucleotides: 4. The CDR3 is CASSPGTSGGNEQFF. The CDR3 DNA reads TGTGCCAGCAGCCCCGGGACTAGCGGGGGCAATGAGCAGTTCTTC.

This clone was observed a single time. The chain carries TRBV27 and TRBJ1-2; possible D gene TRBD1, 6 bases. Germline CDR1 and CDR2: MNHEY and SMNVEV (reference sequence). V was shortened by 2 bases and J by 6 bases, with 10 bases between the two germline ends. The CDR3 totals 13 residues. In nucleotides, the CDR3 is TGTGCCAGCAGTTTAGGGTCAGGGGATGGCTACACCTTC. Translating it yields CASSLGSGDGYTF.

This chain connects TRBV7-9 to TRBJ2-7; TRBD2 agrees at 13 bases. V dropped 5 bases and J dropped 2; count of bases not matched to a gene: 12. The CDR3 contains 18 residues. Germline CDR1 SEHNR, CDR2 FQNEAQ (reference sequence). CDR3 sequence reads: CASSGGDGGTSGTYEQYF. CDR3 coding DNA: TGTGCCAGCAGCGGGGGGGACGGAGGGACTAGCGGGACCTACGAGCAGTACTTC.

As concerns this clone: Germline and junction disagree at one end, which may indicate a read error. CDR3 DNA sequence: TGTGCCAGCAGCTTAACTGGTCAGGGGTATCCCTTCTTC. Protein: CASSLTGQGYPFF. This chain connects TRBV7-9 to TRBJ1-2, with D perhaps TRBD1 (6 bases). This CDR3 comprises 13 residues. Germline CDR1 reads SEHNR; CDR2 reads FQNEAQ (reference sequence).

The chain's CDR3 is CASSYSNRGDEKLFF. Written as DNA, the CDR3 is TGTGCCAGCAGTTACTCGAATCGGGGGGATGAAAAACTGTTTTTT. This sequence joins TRBV6-6 and TRBJ1-4; the D gene is possibly TRBD1 (5 bases). Trimming left V 0 bases short and J 6 bases short, with 11 bases between. This CDR3 contains 15 residues. The germline gives CDR1 MNHNY, CDR2 SVGAGI (reference sequence).

The count of this clone is one. The chain couples TRBV7-6 to TRBJ2-5, with TRBD2 identical over 12 bases. The CDR3 sequence is 15 residues long. With 2 bases clipped from V and 5 bases from J, the junction kept 3 bases outside the gene matches. CDR1 is SGHVS, CDR2 FNYEAQ, per germline. CDR3 loop: CASSLPSGGAETQYF. For the CDR3, the DNA is TGTGCCAGCAGCTTACCTAGCGGGGGGGCGGAGACCCAGTACTTC.

The rearrangement links TRBV5-1 to TRBJ1-2; 9 bases are a match to TRBD1. Germline V gene lookup returns CDR1 SGHRS and CDR2 YFSETQ. J gave up 6 bases and V 2 bases, and 8 bases lay outside the gene matches. The CDR3 runs to 15 residues. CDR3 residues: CASSFTGGAYNGYTF. The CDR3 DNA reads as TGCGCCAGCAGCTTTACAGGGGGCGCTTATAATGGCTACACCTTC.

This clone was counted a few times. The V gene is TRBV13, the J gene TRBJ2-1; 7 bases fit TRBD2. The CDR3 is 13 amino acids. Germline loops: CDR1 PRHDT, CDR2 FYEKMQ (reference sequence). With V trimmed by 11 bases and J by 1 base, 5 bases remained unmatched. The chain's CDR3 is CAAQAGSYNEQFF. The DNA for the CDR3 is TGTGCCGCCCAAGCGGGGTCCTACAATGAGCAGTTCTTC.

This clone was found a few times. The rearrangement uses TRBV19 and TRBJ2-3; TRBD1 matches at 8 bases. This CDR3 has 15 residues. Germline loops: CDR1 LNHDA, CDR2 SQIVND (reference sequence). The trim removed 4 bases at V and 3 bases at J, leaving 6 bases unmatched. The CDR3 bases are TGTGCCAGTAGTAAGGGCAGGGGGCGGACAGATACGCAGTATTTT. Protein: CASSKGRGRTDTQYF. Supplemented by reference TRBV19 and TRBJ2-3, the full variable domain reads DGGITQSPKYLFRKEGQNVTLSCEQNLNHDAMYWYRQDPGQGLRLIYYSQIVNDFQKGDIAEGYSVSREKKESFPLTVTSAQKNPTAFYLCASSKGRGRTDTQYFGPGTRLTVL.